The 14 T cell receptor beta chains presented below share a single source sample, sequenced in a study of T cells after yellow fever vaccination. TCRdb reprocessed the 5' RACE reads via MiXCR and lists one record per CDR3 protein. The top ten hold over 15% of the sample, which has hundreds of thousands of distinct CDR3 sequences, about 19% seen once. The sample was PBMCs, taken before the yellow fever booster vaccination. Source of these receptors: a man between 18 and 29 years old who received the YFV17D yellow fever vaccine.

This clonotype has at least ten counts. V is TRBV4-1 and J is TRBJ1-4, with 9 bases identical to TRBD1. Looked up from germline, CDR1 is MGHRA and CDR2 is YSYEKL. V gave up 1 base and J gave up 8 bases; unmatched junction bases: 14. The CDR3 is 18 amino acids. In DNA form, the CDR3 reads TGCGCCAGCAGCCAAGTCCCTTATAAACAGGGGGCAGGGGAAAAACTGTTTTTT. Translation: CASSQVPYKQGAGEKLFF.

The sample holds many counts of this clonotype. The J gene is TRBJ1-1, the V gene TRBV7-9; possible D gene TRBD1, 6 bases. V was cut by 5 bases and J by 1 base, with 11 bases left in between. Germline CDR1 and CDR2: SEHNR and FQNEAQ (reference sequence). The CDR3 runs to 14 residues. CDR3 coding DNA: TGTGCCAGCAGCCCCTGGACAGCGAACACTGAAGCTTTCTTT. It is translated as CASSPWTANTEAFF.

The chain is built from TRBV7-2 and TRBJ1-1; unclear D gene. The CDR3 is 13 residues long. Trimming left V 5 bases short and J 1 base short, with 8 bases between. Germline assignment: CDR1 SGHTA and CDR2 FQGNSA. The CDR3 DNA is TGTGCCAGCAGCAAAAGACAGAACACTGAAGCTTTCTTT. It is translated as CASSKRQNTEAFF.

This clonotype was counted only a few times. This chain uses TRBV4-2 with TRBJ1-1; the D is unclear. Germline CDR1 and CDR2: LGHNA and YNFKEQ. Trimming left V 0 bases short and J 6 bases short, with 29 bases between. The CDR3 totals 20 residues. The CDR3 DNA follows: TGTGCCAGCAGCCAAGATCGCAGGCCACCAGTCCCGGAGGTGAGCGCTGAAGCTTTCTTT. The encoded protein is CASSQDRRPPVPEVSAEAFF.

This clonotype showed up just a few times. The chain joins TRBV6-2 or TRBV6-3 to TRBJ2-1; tentatively, D is TRBD1 or TRBD2 (5 bases each). Trimming removed 6 bases at V and 4 bases at J, with 16 bases between. Germline V gene data show CDR1 as MNHEY and CDR2 as SVGEGT. This CDR3 spans 15 amino acids. CDR3 residues: CASSRDLGVYNEQFF. CDR3 in DNA: TGTGCCAGCAGCCGGGACCTCGGGGTTTACAATGAGCAGTTCTTC.

In this sample, this clonotype turned up many times. V and J are TRBV7-2 and TRBJ1-1; D perhaps matches TRBD1 (6 bases). V lost 1 base to trimming and J lost 5 bases, with 14 bases between them. Per the germline V gene, CDR1 is SGHTA and CDR2 is FQGNSA. The CDR3 loop spans 15 amino acids. The CDR3 DNA sequence: TGTGCCAGCAGCTTAGTTCGGGGGGCACGGACTGAAGCTTTCTTT. It translates to CASSLVRGARTEAFF.

V gene TRBV20-1 combines with J gene TRBJ2-7; no reliable D call. The germline gives CDR1 DFQATT, CDR2 SNEGSKA (reference sequence). CDR3 length: 12 residues. Trimming shortened V by 2 bases and J by 3 bases, and 8 bases separated the two germline ends. Written as DNA, the CDR3 is TGCAGTGCTAGACGACCCGACTACGAGCAGTACTTC. This codes for CSARRPDYEQYF.

This clonotype was observed a few times. This sequence joins TRBV5-6 and TRBJ2-7; no reliable D call. Trimming pared 2 bases from V and 4 bases from J, leaving 10 bases between. The CDR3 runs to 13 residues. Germline V CDR1 and CDR2: SGHDT, YYEEEE. The CDR3 coding sequence is TGTGCCAGCAGCTTTTGGGTAGAGTACGAGCAGTACGTC. Encoded protein: CASSFWVEYEQYV.

This clonotype was found many times. The chain joins TRBV2 to TRBJ2-7; weak D call: TRBD1 (5 bases). The CDR3 contains 13 residues. Trimming removed 6 bases from V and 1 base from J, with 10 bases in between. CDR1 is SNHLY, CDR2 FYNNEI, per germline. The CDR3 nucleotides are TGTGCCAGCAGGGTAGACAGTTCCTACGAGCAGTACTTC. It encodes CASRVDSSYEQYF. Full variable domain (outside the CDR3, taken from reference TRBV2 and TRBJ2-7): EPEVTQTPSHQVTQMGQEVILRCVPISNHLYFYWYRQILGQKVEFLVSFYNNEISEKSEIFDDQFSVERPDGSNFTLKIRSTKLEDSAMYFCASRVDSSYEQYFGPGTRLTVT.

The J gene is TRBJ1-1, the V gene TRBV6-5; D call uncertain. V lost 0 bases and J lost 0, with 8 bases in between. This CDR3 contains 15 residues. The germline gives CDR1 MNHEY, CDR2 SVGAGI. The CDR3 sequence is CASSYSKTMNTEAFF. The CDR3 DNA reads as TGTGCCAGCAGTTACTCGAAGACGATGAACACTGAAGCTTTCTTT.

The chain joins TRBV19 to TRBJ1-5, with D perhaps TRBD1 (6 bases). Trimming left V 8 bases short and J 2 bases short, with 13 bases between. This CDR3 comprises 14 residues. Germline CDR1 is LNHDA and CDR2 is SQIVND (reference sequence). The CDR3 is CASAGDFGNQPQHF. Here the CDR3 DNA reads TGTGCCAGTGCAGGGGATTTCGGCAATCAGCCCCAGCATTTT.

V gene TRBV30 combines with J gene TRBJ2-5; TRBD2 might be the D (5 bases). Germline CDR1 and CDR2: GTSNPN and SVGIG (reference sequence). This CDR3 is 13 amino acids long. The V end was cut by 2 bases, the J end by 4 bases, with 11 bases between. CDR3 amino acids: CAWSTGYGETQYF. CDR3 nucleotides: TGTGCCTGGAGTACGGGGTATGGAGAGACCCAGTACTTC.

The V and J genes are TRBV2 and TRBJ2-7; 13 nucleotides match TRBD2. The CDR3 covers 19 residues. Germline V gene sequence: CDR1 SNHLY, CDR2 FYNNEI. V gave up 1 base and J gave up 3 bases; unmatched junction bases: 12. The CDR3 is CASSEGTSGGGNTRYEQYV. CDR3 in DNA: TGTGCCAGCAGTGAAGGGACTAGCGGGGGAGGAAATACCCGCTACGAGCAGTACGTC.

This clonotype was counted only a few times. This sequence joins TRBV5-6 and TRBJ2-5; the match to TRBD2 covers 14 bases. Trimming removed 4 bases from V and 1 base from J; junction bases left unmatched: 6. Germline CDR1 is SGHDT and CDR2 is YYEEEE. This CDR3 is built from 17 residues. The CDR3 spells CASSPLTSGRAQETQYF. The CDR3 nucleotides read TGTGCCAGCAGCCCCCTGACTAGCGGGAGGGCCCAAGAGACCCAGTACTTC.